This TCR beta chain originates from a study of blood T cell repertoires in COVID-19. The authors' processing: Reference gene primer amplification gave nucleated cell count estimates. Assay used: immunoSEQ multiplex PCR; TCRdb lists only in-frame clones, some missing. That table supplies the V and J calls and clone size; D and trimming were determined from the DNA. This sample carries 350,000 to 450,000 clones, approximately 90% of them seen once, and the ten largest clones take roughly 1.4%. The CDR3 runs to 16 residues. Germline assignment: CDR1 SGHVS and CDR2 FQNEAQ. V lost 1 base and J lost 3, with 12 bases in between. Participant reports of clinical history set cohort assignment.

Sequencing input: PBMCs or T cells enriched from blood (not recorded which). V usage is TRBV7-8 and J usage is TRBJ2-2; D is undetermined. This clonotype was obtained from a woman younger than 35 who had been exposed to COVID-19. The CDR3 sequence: CASSLVSVLYTGELFF. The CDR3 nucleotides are TGTGCCAGCAGCTTAGTGTCGGTGCTATACACCGGGGAGCTGTTTTTT.